Each of the 9 T cell receptor beta chains below was sequenced from the same sample in a study of T cell responses to AZD1222 COVID-19 vaccine. Profiling relied on immunoSEQ multiplex PCR, and the TCRdb table lists in-frame clones only, not all of them. The sample consists of roughly 160,000 clones, about 91% of them appearing once. The sequencing used peripheral blood, collected on day 0 of AZD1222 vaccination. These receptors were obtained from an adult in good health.

The V and J genes are TRBV4-1 and TRBJ2-1; TRBD2 matches at 15 bases. CDR1 MGHRA and CDR2 YSYEKL come from the germline V gene. CDR3 length equals 17 residues. V lost 3 bases to trimming and J lost 7 bases; unmatched junction nucleotides: 7. In DNA, the CDR3 is TGCGCCAGCAGCCATGGACTAGCGGGGGGGCCTGGGAATGAGCAGTTCTTC. It yields the protein CASSHGLAGGPGNEQFF.

V usage is TRBV7-2 and J usage is TRBJ2-7; no definite D call. V was trimmed by 1 base and J by 0 bases, leaving 13 bases between them. The CDR3 covers 16 residues. Germline V gene data show CDR1 as SGHTA and CDR2 as FQGNSA. The CDR3 here is CASSLGRLPSSYEQYF. The CDR3 nucleotides are TGTGCCAGCAGCTTAGGCCGGTTGCCTAGCTCCTACGAGCAGTACTTC.

The genes are TRBV5-4 and TRBJ2-3; 7 nucleotides match TRBD2. Trimming took 4 bases from V and 2 from J; bases not matched to a gene: 7. Germline CDR1 and CDR2: SGHNT and YYREEE (reference sequence). The CDR3 extends over 15 amino acids. CDR3: CASSRPSGATDTQYF. Here the CDR3 DNA reads TGTGCCAGCAGCCGACCTAGCGGAGCCACAGATACGCAGTATTTT.

In regard to this clone: Additional DNA sequences in this sample encode the identical CDR3. The V gene is TRBV10-1, the J gene TRBJ2-7, with D perhaps TRBD1 or TRBD2 (5 bases each). Germline assignment: CDR1 WNHNN and CDR2 SYGVQD (reference sequence). CDR3 length equals 14 residues. V gave up 0 bases and J gave up 0 bases, with 6 bases separating them. CDR3 in amino acids: CASSESGDSYEQYF. CDR3 nucleotide sequence: TGCGCCAGCAGTGAGTCGGGGGACTCCTACGAGCAGTACTTC.

This chain uses TRBV28 with TRBJ2-3; TRBD1 or TRBD2 may be the D gene (5 bases each). This CDR3 contains 14 residues. Per the germline V gene, CDR1 is MDHEN and CDR2 is SYDVKM. V was shortened by 6 bases and J by 0 bases, with 10 bases between the two germline ends. CDR3 region: CASSRDLSTDTQYF. The DNA for the CDR3 is TGTGCCAGCAGCCGGGACCTTAGCACAGATACGCAGTATTTT.

The J gene is TRBJ2-7, the V gene TRBV28, with no clear D. Trimming took 3 bases from V and 7 from J, leaving 7 bases between them. Germline CDR1 reads MDHEN; CDR2 reads SYDVKM. There are 11 residues in the CDR3. DNA for the CDR3: TGTGCCAGCAGTTTCGGCCTGGAGCAGTACTTC. Protein sequence: CASSFGLEQYF.

The rearrangement joins TRBV11-2 to TRBJ2-3; D is perhaps TRBD2 (5 bases). V gave up 8 bases and J gave up 8 bases, with 20 bases separating them. The CDR3 runs 14 residues. Germline CDR1 reads SGHAT; CDR2 reads FQNNGV. CDR3 coding DNA: TGTGCCAGCGCCTTTTTGATCCAGGCGGGTACGCAGTATTTT. Protein sequence: CASAFLIQAGTQYF.

The rearrangement uses TRBV28 and TRBJ2-1, with 7 bases aligning to TRBD1. CDR3 length equals 15 residues. V dropped 7 bases and J dropped 6; count of bases not matched to a gene: 12. Germline V CDR1 and CDR2: MDHEN, SYDVKM. The chain's CDR3 is CASTMKDRRINEQFF. For the CDR3, the DNA is TGTGCCAGCACGATGAAGGACAGGCGAATCAATGAGCAGTTCTTC.

The chain combines TRBV6-5 with TRBJ1-1; tentative D call: TRBD1 (6 bases). Germline assignment: CDR1 MNHEY and CDR2 SVGAGI. The CDR3 covers 13 residues. With 8 bases removed from V and 3 bases from J, the gap between germline ends came to 13 bases. The CDR3, as DNA: TGTGCCAGCCGGGAGGGGGTCTACACTGAAGCTTTCTTT. Residues: CASREGVYTEAFF.